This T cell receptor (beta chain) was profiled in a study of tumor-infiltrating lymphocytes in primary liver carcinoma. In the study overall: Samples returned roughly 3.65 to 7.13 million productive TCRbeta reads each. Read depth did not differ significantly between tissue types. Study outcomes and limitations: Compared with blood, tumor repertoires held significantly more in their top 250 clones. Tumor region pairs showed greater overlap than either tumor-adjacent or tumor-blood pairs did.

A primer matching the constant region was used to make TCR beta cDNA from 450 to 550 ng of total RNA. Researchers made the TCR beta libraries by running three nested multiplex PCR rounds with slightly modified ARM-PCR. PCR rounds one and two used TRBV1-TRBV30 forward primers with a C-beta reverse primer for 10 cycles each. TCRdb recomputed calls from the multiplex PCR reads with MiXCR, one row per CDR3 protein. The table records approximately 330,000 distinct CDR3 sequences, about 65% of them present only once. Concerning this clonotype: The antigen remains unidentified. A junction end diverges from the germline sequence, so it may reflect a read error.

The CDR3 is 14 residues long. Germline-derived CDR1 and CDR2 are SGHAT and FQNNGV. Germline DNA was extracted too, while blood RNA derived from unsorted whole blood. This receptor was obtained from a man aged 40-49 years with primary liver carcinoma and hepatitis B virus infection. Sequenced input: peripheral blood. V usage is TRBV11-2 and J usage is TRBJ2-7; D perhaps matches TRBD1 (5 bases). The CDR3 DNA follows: TGTGCCAGCAGCATACGAACCAGGGTCTACGGGCAGTACTTC. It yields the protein CASSIRTRVYGQYF. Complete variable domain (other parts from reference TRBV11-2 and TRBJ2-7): EAGVAQSPRYKIIEKRQSVAFWCNPISGHATLYWYQQILGQGPKLLIQFQNNGVVDDSQLPKDRFSAERLKGVDSTLKIQPAKLEDSAVYLCASSIRTRVYGQYFGPGTRLTVT.